The clone carrying this TCR beta chain has a single count. The record originates from a study of beta chain features in type 1 diabetes. Germline loops: CDR1 SGHTA, CDR2 FQGNSA. The CDR3 runs to 16 residues. V was shortened by 1 base and J by 4 bases, with 16 bases between the two germline ends. Isolated RNA was reverse transcribed in full, so expressed TCRB transcripts were sequenced. Clones were sequenced by immunoSEQ multiplex PCR, and TCRdb holds only the in-frame ones, with some missing. This table holds 970,000 or so clones, roughly 15% found once. The sequence came from a woman between 18 and 29 years old in good health. Specimen: naive CD4+ T cells from blood. The V and J genes are TRBV7-2 and TRBJ1-2, with D possibly TRBD1 on 6 matching bases. CDR3 protein: CASSLGGRGNVYGYTF. The CDR3 DNA sequence: TGTGCCAGCAGCTTAGGGGGCAGGGGAAACGTCTATGGCTACACCTTC.